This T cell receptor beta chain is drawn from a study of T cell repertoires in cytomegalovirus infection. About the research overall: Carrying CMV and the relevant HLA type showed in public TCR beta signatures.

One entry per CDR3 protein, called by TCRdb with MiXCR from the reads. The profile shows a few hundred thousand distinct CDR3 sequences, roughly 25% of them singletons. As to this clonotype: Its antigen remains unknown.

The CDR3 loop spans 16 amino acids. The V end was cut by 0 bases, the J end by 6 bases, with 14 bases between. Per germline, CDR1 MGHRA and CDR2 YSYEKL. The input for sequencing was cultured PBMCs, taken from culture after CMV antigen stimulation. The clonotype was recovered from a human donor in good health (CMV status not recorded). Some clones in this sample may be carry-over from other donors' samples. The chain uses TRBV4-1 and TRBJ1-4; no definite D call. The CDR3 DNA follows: TGCGCCAGCAGCCAAGACTTCCCACTAACGGATGAAAAACTGTTTTTT. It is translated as CASSQDFPLTDEKLFF.